Each of the 20 T cell receptor beta chains below was sequenced from the same sample in a study of Ad26.COV2.S vaccination and SARS-CoV-2 variants (dated by TCRdb to the early 2020s). Sample treatment or condition, as interpreted from the label and publication: 15 to 20 received Ad26.COV2.S at low or high dose, single or two shots; 5 received placebo; per-sample allocation not given. Repertoires of vaccine and placebo recipients were sequenced from samples collected on day 63 after the first injection. To prepare the library, the immunoSEQ multiplex PCR assay was applied. TCRdb holds this immuneACCESS table with in-frame rearrangements only. Some clones are missing; in checked studies, unresolved V genes explain under half, and the rest has no known cause. The sample profile shows around 450,000 clones; 90% of them were found once. The ten largest clones capture approximately 12% of the sample. The source was peripheral blood, collected in a trial of Ad26.COV2.S vaccine versus placebo. These receptors all come from a person between 18 and 59 years old who received the Ad26.COV2.S COVID-19 vaccine or a placebo.

The gene calls are TRBV5-8 and TRBJ2-2; TRBD2 matches at 9 bases. This CDR3 has 18 residues. The J segment lost 7 bases and the V segment lost 2 bases, leaving 15 bases of the junction unmatched. From germline, CDR1 is SGHTS and CDR2 YDEGEE. The CDR3 loop reads CASSFNVLAGVSRGELFF. As DNA, the CDR3 is TGTGCCAGCAGCTTTAACGTCTTAGCGGGAGTTTCTCGCGGGGAGCTGTTTTTT.

V and J are TRBV6-6 and TRBJ1-5; 8 positions match TRBD1. The CDR3 is 14 amino acids. V shed 4 bases and J 7 bases; nucleotides not matched to a gene: 6. CDR1 is MNHNY and CDR2 is SVGAGI in the germline V gene (reference sequence). The CDR3 here is CASSSTGGGQPQHF. The DNA of the CDR3 is TGTGCCAGCAGTTCTACAGGGGGAGGACAGCCCCAGCATTTT.

This clone was counted only a few times. The chain uses TRBV5-1 and TRBJ1-1; D unresolved. The V gene's germline CDR1 is SGHRS and CDR2 YFSETQ. The CDR3 has 15 residues. Trimming took 0 bases from V and 2 from J, leaving 11 bases between them. In DNA form, the CDR3 reads TGCGCCAGCAGCTTGGCCCTTGGCCGTAACACTGAAGCTTTCTTT. Amino acids: CASSLALGRNTEAFF. Together with reference TRBV5-1 and TRBJ1-1, the CDR3 gives the full variable domain: KAGVTQTPRYLIKTRGQQVTLSCSPISGHRSVSWYQQTPGQGLQFLFEYFSETQRNKGNFPGRFSGRQFSNSRSEMNVSTLELGDSALYLCASSLALGRNTEAFFGQGTRLTVV.

The rearrangement joins TRBV30 to TRBJ1-1; D not resolved. The CDR3 length is 14 residues. Trimming stripped 0 bases from V and 3 bases from J, with 11 bases between. Germline lookup yields CDR1 GTSNPN and CDR2 SVGIG (reference sequence). CDR3 region: CAWSVLVVDTEAFF. The CDR3 region has the DNA TGTGCCTGGAGTGTACTCGTCGTCGACACTGAAGCTTTCTTT.

In its sample, this clone was seen a few times. The rearrangement uses TRBV7-9 and TRBJ1-2; the D gene is possibly TRBD1 (5 bases). V was trimmed by 6 bases and J by 3 bases, leaving 11 bases between them. The CDR3 totals 13 residues. The germline CDR1 and CDR2 sequences are SEHNR and FQNEAQ (reference sequence). CDR3 sequence (DNA): TGTGCCAGCAGGAGCAGCAGGGACTATGGCTACACCTTC. Translated, it gives CASRSSRDYGYTF.

About this clone itself: This specimen includes other DNA sequences encoding the same CDR3. This rearrangement joins TRBV5-1 to TRBJ2-7; 10 positions agree with TRBD1. In germline, CDR1 is SGHRS, CDR2 YFSETQ. The CDR3 is 15 amino acids. The J segment lost 1 base and the V segment lost 0 bases, leaving 1 base of the junction unmatched. The CDR3, as DNA: TGCGCCAGCAGCTTGGGGACAGGGGGATCCTACGAGCAGTACTTC. This codes for CASSLGTGGSYEQYF.

The gene calls are TRBV13 and TRBJ2-1; D possibly corresponds to TRBD2 (6 bases). The germline V and J ends were trimmed by 3 bases and 2 bases, with 11 bases remaining between them. This CDR3 is 15 amino acids long. Looked up from germline, CDR1 is PRHDT and CDR2 is FYEKMQ (reference sequence). Written as DNA, the CDR3 is TGTGCCAGCAGCTTGGGGACTTCAACCTACAATGAGCAGTTCTTC. It specifies CASSLGTSTYNEQFF.

The V and J genes are TRBV7-2 and TRBJ2-3; D possibly corresponds to TRBD2 (6 bases). The CDR3 totals 15 residues. In germline, CDR1 is SGHTA, CDR2 FQGNSA. V dropped 5 bases and J dropped 3 bases, with 15 bases sitting between them. The CDR3 loop reads CASSIEQTRTDTQYF. DNA of the CDR3: TGTGCCAGCAGCATAGAGCAGACTAGGACAGATACGCAGTATTTT.

This chain joins TRBV27 and TRBJ2-1; TRBD2 matches 12 bases. Germline CDR1 is MNHEY and CDR2 is SMNVEV (reference sequence). The CDR3 has 15 residues. V lost 5 bases and J lost 6; bases outside the gene matches: 5. The CDR3 DNA reads TGTGCCAGCAGTCCTAGCGGGAGGGCCGGCAATGAGCAGTTCTTC. Its translation: CASSPSGRAGNEQFF.

This clone has a handful of counts. The V and J genes are TRBV12-3 or TRBV12-4 and TRBJ1-5; D not certain. CDR3 length: 13 residues. Trimming pared 5 bases from V and 6 bases from J, leaving 11 bases between. The CDR3 loop is CASSEARSQPQHF. DNA of the CDR3: TGTGCCAGCAGTGAAGCGAGGAGTCAGCCCCAGCATTTT.

This sequence joins TRBV19 and TRBJ1-1; D is uncertain. With 9 bases removed from V and 6 bases from J, the gap between germline ends came to 17 bases. The CDR3 runs to 13 residues. The germline gives CDR1 LNHDA, CDR2 SQIVND (reference sequence). CDR3 sequence reads: CASGRSSYPEAFF. CDR3 in DNA: TGTGCCAGCGGCAGAAGCAGTTACCCTGAAGCTTTCTTT.

The chain couples TRBV27 to TRBJ2-7; 12 positions agree with TRBD2. The J segment lost 7 bases and the V segment lost 7 bases, leaving 5 bases of the junction unmatched. CDR1 and CDR2 (germline): MNHEY, SMNVEV (reference sequence). CDR3 length equals 13 residues. This chain's CDR3 is CASMASGRGEQYF. The CDR3 DNA reads as TGTGCCAGCATGGCTAGCGGGAGGGGGGAGCAGTACTTC.

V and J are TRBV11-2 and TRBJ2-3, with 12 bases lining up with TRBD2. The trim removed 5 bases at V and 6 bases at J, leaving 12 bases unmatched. Germline-derived CDR1 and CDR2 are SGHAT and FQNNGV. The CDR3 contains 17 residues. This CDR3 is CASSLLAGGSFTDTQYF. CDR3 sequence (DNA): TGTGCCAGCAGCCTCCTAGCGGGAGGGAGCTTTACCGATACGCAGTATTTT.

This clone has just a few counts. The rearrangement links TRBV7-9 to TRBJ1-1; TRBD1 matches 8 bases. Germline loops: CDR1 SEHNR, CDR2 FQNEAQ (reference sequence). This CDR3 has 15 amino acids. J gave up 3 bases and V 5 bases, and 8 bases lay outside the gene matches. The CDR3 nucleotides are TGTGCCAGCAGCACCCCGAACAGGGGGTACACTGAAGCTTTCTTT. This encodes CASSTPNRGYTEAFF.

V gene TRBV7-9 combines with J gene TRBJ2-7; D perhaps matches TRBD2 (6 bases). The CDR3 has 13 residues. From germline, CDR1 is SEHNR and CDR2 FQNEAQ (reference sequence). V lost 5 bases, J lost 0 bases, and 8 bases lay in between. DNA for the CDR3: TGTGCCAGCAGCCGGAGGGACTCCTACGAGCAGTACTTC. Its protein product is CASSRRDSYEQYF.

This clone has a single count. The chain employs TRBV27 and TRBJ2-6, with D unresolved. The V gene lost 3 bases and the J gene lost 0 bases, with 3 bases spanning the gap. The germline CDR1 and CDR2 sequences are MNHEY and SMNVEV (reference sequence). CDR3 length: 14 residues. CDR3 sequence reads: CASSFSSGANVLTF. The CDR3 nucleotides are TGTGCCAGCAGTTTTTCCTCTGGGGCCAACGTCCTGACTTTC. Drawing the rest from reference TRBV27 and TRBJ2-6, the complete variable domain is EAQVTQNPRYLITVTGKKLTVTCSQNMNHEYMSWYRQDPGLGLRQIYYSMNVEVTDKGDVPEGYKVSRKEKRNFPLILESPSPNQTSLYFCASSFSSGANVLTFGAGSRLTVL.

The V and J genes are TRBV9 and TRBJ2-5; 7 bases fit TRBD1. CDR1 and CDR2 (germline): SGDLS, YYNGEE. This CDR3 region has 14 residues. The V and J ends lost 4 bases and 4 bases, in that order; junction bases with no gene match: 7. CDR3 DNA: TGTGCCAGCAGCACCAGGGGGAATACAGAGACCCAGTACTTC. This encodes CASSTRGNTETQYF.

This chain links TRBV18 with TRBJ1-1; 9 bases align to TRBD1. CDR1 is KGHSH and CDR2 is LQKENI in the germline V gene. The junction had 6 bases not matched to a gene; V was cut back by 4 bases and J by 0 bases. The CDR3 has 16 amino acids. CDR3 sequence: CASSQGQGLMNTEAFF. CDR3 nucleotides: TGTGCCAGCTCACAGGGACAGGGCCTAATGAACACTGAAGCTTTCTTT.

The chain employs TRBV9 and TRBJ2-7; 8 bases agree with TRBD2. This CDR3 contains 15 residues. With V trimmed by 4 bases and J by 2 bases, 8 bases remained unmatched. Germline CDR1 and CDR2: SGDLS and YYNGEE. This chain's CDR3 is CASSPRPAGAYEQYF. CDR3 DNA: TGTGCCAGCAGCCCTCGGCCAGCGGGAGCCTACGAGCAGTACTTC.

V usage is TRBV4-1 and J usage is TRBJ2-7; D may be TRBD2 (5 bases). This CDR3 is 15 amino acids long. Germline V lookup: CDR1 MGHRA, CDR2 YSYEKL. The ends were cut back, 2 bases at V and 6 bases at J, with 17 bases in the middle. CDR3 sequence (DNA): TGCGCCAGCAGCCAAACTAGTCCGGTCTTTGGCGAGCAGTACTTC. Translating gives CASSQTSPVFGEQYF.